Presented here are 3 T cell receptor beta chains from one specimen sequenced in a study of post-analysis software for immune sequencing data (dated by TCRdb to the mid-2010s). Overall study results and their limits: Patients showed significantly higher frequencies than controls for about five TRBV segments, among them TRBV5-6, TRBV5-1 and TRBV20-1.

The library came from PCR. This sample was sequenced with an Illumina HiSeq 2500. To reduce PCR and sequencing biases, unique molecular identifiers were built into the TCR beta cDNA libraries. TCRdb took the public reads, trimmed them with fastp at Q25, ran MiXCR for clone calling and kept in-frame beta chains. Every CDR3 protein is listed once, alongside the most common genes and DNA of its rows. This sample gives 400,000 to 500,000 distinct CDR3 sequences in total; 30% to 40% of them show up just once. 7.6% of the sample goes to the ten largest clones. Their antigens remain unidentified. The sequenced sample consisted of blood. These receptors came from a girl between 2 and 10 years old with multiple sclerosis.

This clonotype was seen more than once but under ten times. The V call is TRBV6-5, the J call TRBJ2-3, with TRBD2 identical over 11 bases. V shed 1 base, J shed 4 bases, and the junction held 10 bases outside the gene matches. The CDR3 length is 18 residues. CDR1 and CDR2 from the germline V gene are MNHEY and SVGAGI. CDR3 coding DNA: TGTGCCAGCAGTTACTTGGAACCGACTAGCGGGAAGGCAGATACGCAGTATTTT. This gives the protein CASSYLEPTSGKADTQYF.

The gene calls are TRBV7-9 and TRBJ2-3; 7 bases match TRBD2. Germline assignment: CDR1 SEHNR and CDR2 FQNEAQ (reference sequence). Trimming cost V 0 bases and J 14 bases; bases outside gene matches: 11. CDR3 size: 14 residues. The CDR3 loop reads CASSLASPSGAPYF. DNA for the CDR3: TGTGCCAGCAGCTTAGCGTCGCCGAGCGGGGCCCCGTATTTT. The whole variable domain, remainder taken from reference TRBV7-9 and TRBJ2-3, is DTGVSQNPRHKITKRGQNVTFRCDPISEHNRLYWYRQTLGQGPEFLTYFQNEAQLEKSRLLSDRFSAERPKGSFSTLEIQRTEQGDSAMYLCASSLASPSGAPYFGPGTRLTVL.

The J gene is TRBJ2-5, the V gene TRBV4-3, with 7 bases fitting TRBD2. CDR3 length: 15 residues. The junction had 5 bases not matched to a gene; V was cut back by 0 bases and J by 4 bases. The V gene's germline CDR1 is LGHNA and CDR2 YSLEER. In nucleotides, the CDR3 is TGCGCCAGCAGCCAAGAATGGCGGGGGAGAGAGACCCAGTACTTC. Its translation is CASSQEWRGRETQYF.